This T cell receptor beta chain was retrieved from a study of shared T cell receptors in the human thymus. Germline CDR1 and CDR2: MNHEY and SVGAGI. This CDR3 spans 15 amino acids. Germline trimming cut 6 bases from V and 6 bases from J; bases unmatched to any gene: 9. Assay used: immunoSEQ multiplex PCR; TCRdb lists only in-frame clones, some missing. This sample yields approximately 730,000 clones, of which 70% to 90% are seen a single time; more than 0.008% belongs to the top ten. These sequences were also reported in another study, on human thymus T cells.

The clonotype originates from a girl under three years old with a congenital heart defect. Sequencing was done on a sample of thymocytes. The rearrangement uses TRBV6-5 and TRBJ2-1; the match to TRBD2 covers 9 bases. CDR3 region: CASSHWTSESNEQFF. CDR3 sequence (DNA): TGTGCCAGCAGCCACTGGACTAGCGAGTCCAATGAGCAGTTCTTC.